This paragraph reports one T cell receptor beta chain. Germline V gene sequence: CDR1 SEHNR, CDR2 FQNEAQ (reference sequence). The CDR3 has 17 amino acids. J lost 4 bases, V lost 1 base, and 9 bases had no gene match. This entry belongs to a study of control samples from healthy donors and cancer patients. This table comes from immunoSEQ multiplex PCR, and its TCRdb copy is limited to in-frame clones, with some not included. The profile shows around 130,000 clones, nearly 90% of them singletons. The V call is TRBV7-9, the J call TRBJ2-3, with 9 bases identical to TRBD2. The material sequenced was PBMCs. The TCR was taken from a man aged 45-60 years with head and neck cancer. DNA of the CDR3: TGTGCCAGCAGCTTAGATTTATCGCGGGAGGGCCCAGATACGCAGTATTTT. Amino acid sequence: CASSLDLSREGPDTQYF.